This T cell receptor (beta chain) was captured in a study of blood T cell repertoires in COVID-19. Study information: The analysed material was cDNA or gDNA that came from T cells, B-cell-depleted T cells, or PBMCs.

All recovered Cohort 3 donors got two negative PCRs, got clearance, or saw symptom resolution. V gave up 5 bases and J gave up 0 bases; unmatched junction bases: 9. This CDR3 comprises 17 residues. Germline lookup yields CDR1 SGHVS and CDR2 FQNEAQ. Authors' analysis steps: Reference gene primers were amplified, and this amplification served to estimate nucleated cell counts. Sequencing used immunoSEQ multiplex PCR; TCRdb keeps in-frame clones, though not all of them. The V and J calls and clone size were taken over from that table, and D and trimming were inferred from the DNA. The table lists under 300,000 clones, 88% of them singletons, with about 3% in the top ten.

J is TRBJ2-7 and V is TRBV7-8; 11 bases are shared with TRBD1. Sequencing was carried out using PBMCs or T cells enriched from blood (not recorded which). This TCR came from a woman in her forties or fifties who had recovered from COVID-19. As DNA, the CDR3 is TGTGCCAGCAGCGAGGGGACAGGGGGTAGGAGCTCCTACGAGCAGTACTTC. Amino acids: CASSEGTGGRSSYEQYF. Variable domain in full (rest from reference TRBV7-8 and TRBJ2-7): GAGVSQSPRYKVAKRGQDVALRCDPISGHVSLFWYQQALGQGPEFLTYFQNEAQLDKSGLPSDRFFAERPEGSVSTLKIQRTQQEDSAVYLCASSEGTGGRSSYEQYFGPGTRLTVT.